A single sample gave rise to the 25 T cell receptor beta chains below, sequenced in a study of OX40 agonist ivuxolimab in advanced cancers. Only in-frame clones appear in the TCRdb table, and some are missing; sequencing was by immunoSEQ multiplex PCR. The data show just under 75,000 clones, about 93% seen once. The sample in question was CD4+ or CD8+ T cells sorted from blood, obtained in a trial of the OX40 agonist ivuxolimab. These receptors were collected from an adult with an advanced solid tumor such as melanoma, head and neck, liver or kidney cancer.

This chain's CDR3 is CASSLDIGGGPQYF. The CDR3 region has the DNA TGTGCCAGCAGTTTGGACATCGGAGGGGGACCCCAGTACTTC. The chain employs TRBV6-4 and TRBJ2-5; the D call may be TRBD1 or TRBD2 (6 bases each). The CDR3 has 14 residues. V was trimmed by 5 bases and J by 9 bases, leaving 19 bases between them. Looked up from germline, CDR1 is MRHNA and CDR2 is SNTAGT.

The rearrangement joins TRBV6-5 to TRBJ2-7; D is possibly TRBD1 (5 bases). Trimming left V 6 bases short and J 0 bases short, with 6 bases between. The CDR3 contains 12 residues. Germline CDR1 reads MNHEY; CDR2 reads SVGAGI. The CDR3: CASRTASYEQYF. As DNA, the CDR3 is TGTGCCAGCAGGACAGCCTCCTACGAGCAGTACTTC.

The chain uses TRBV2 and TRBJ1-1, with D hard to call. Trimming took 6 bases from V and 1 from J, leaving 12 bases between them. In germline, CDR1 is SNHLY, CDR2 FYNNEI. This CDR3 contains 14 residues. CDR3 DNA: TGTGCCAGCAGGGCTTTGGGTGGGAACACTGAAGCTTTCTTT. Protein product: CASRALGGNTEAFF.

CDR3 nucleotides: TGTGCCAGCTCATTGGGACAGAATCTCTACGAGCAGTACTTC. This gives the protein CASSLGQNLYEQYF. This rearrangement joins TRBV18 to TRBJ2-7; 7 nucleotides match TRBD1. The germline V gene has CDR1 KGHSH and CDR2 LQKENI. V shed 5 bases and J 3 bases; nucleotides not matched to a gene: 7. The CDR3 covers 14 residues.

The rearrangement links TRBV27 to TRBJ2-6; 11 nucleotides align to TRBD1. There are 19 residues in the CDR3. The ends lost 5 bases at V and 0 bases at J; junction bases unmatched: 9. Germline CDR1 reads MNHEY; CDR2 reads SMNVEV (reference sequence). The CDR3 protein is CASSRVGTGGSSGANVLTF. DNA of the CDR3: TGTGCCAGCAGTCGAGTAGGGACAGGGGGAAGCTCTGGGGCCAACGTCCTGACTTTC.

The chain uses TRBV6-5 and TRBJ1-5, with D uncertain. Trimming pared 6 bases from V and 5 bases from J, leaving 17 bases between. CDR3 size: 15 residues. Germline loops: CDR1 MNHEY, CDR2 SVGAGI. Here the CDR3 DNA reads TGTGCCAGCAGCTACGGGTCGGGATTGGATCAGCCCCAGCATTTT. This gives the protein CASSYGSGLDQPQHF.

The chain couples TRBV7-2 to TRBJ2-3; TRBD2 matches 7 bases. The V gene's germline CDR1 is SGHTA and CDR2 FQGNSA. The CDR3 sequence is 16 residues long. V was clipped by 1 base and J by 1 base; unmatched bases: 5. This CDR3 reads CASSLGAGEGTDTQYF. The CDR3 DNA reads as TGTGCCAGCAGCTTAGGGGCGGGAGAAGGCACAGATACGCAGTATTTT.

This chain connects TRBV5-1 to TRBJ2-5; 13 nucleotides align to TRBD2. Germline CDR1 SGHRS, CDR2 YFSETQ. This CDR3 has 16 amino acids. Trimming at V came to 0 bases and at J to 5 bases, leaving 4 bases not matched to a gene. The CDR3 loop is CASSLVGLAGAETQYF. CDR3 sequence (DNA): TGCGCCAGCAGCTTGGTCGGACTAGCGGGAGCGGAGACCCAGTACTTC. Looking up the rest from reference TRBV5-1 and TRBJ2-5 gives the full variable domain: KAGVTQTPRYLIKTRGQQVTLSCSPISGHRSVSWYQQTPGQGLQFLFEYFSETQRNKGNFPGRFSGRQFSNSRSEMNVSTLELGDSALYLCASSLVGLAGAETQYFGPGTRLLVL.

The V gene is TRBV11-2, the J gene TRBJ1-1; 8 bases agree with TRBD1. CDR1 and CDR2 (germline): SGHAT, FQNNGV. The CDR3 runs 13 residues. V shed 5 bases and J 8 bases; nucleotides not matched to a gene: 7. The CDR3 nucleotides read TGTGCCAGCAGCCCAGGACAGGGCCTGGAAGCTTTCTTT. Translated, it gives CASSPGQGLEAFF.

V and J are TRBV29-1 and TRBJ1-1; D not certain. The germline CDR1 and CDR2 sequences are SQVTM and ANQGSEA. CDR3 length: 13 amino acids. The V end lost 7 bases, the J end lost 3 bases, and 15 bases lay between the germline ends. The CDR3: CSATTFTDTEAFF. The CDR3, as DNA: TGCAGCGCAACGACATTTACGGACACTGAAGCTTTCTTT.

The genes are TRBV27 and TRBJ1-1, with a tentative D call TRBD1 (6 bases). The V end lost 6 bases, the J end lost 1 base, and 12 bases lay between the germline ends. From germline, CDR1 is MNHEY and CDR2 SMNVEV (reference sequence). This CDR3 is built from 14 residues. The CDR3 nucleotides read TGTGCCAGCAGGACCCAGACAGGGAACACTGAAGCTTTCTTT. Translation: CASRTQTGNTEAFF.

V usage is TRBV6-1 and J usage is TRBJ1-1, with TRBD1 identical over 7 bases. With 0 bases clipped from V and 4 bases from J, the junction kept 5 bases outside the gene matches. The CDR3 extends over 15 amino acids. Germline CDR1 reads MNHNS; CDR2 reads SASEGT. CDR3 region: CASSEARQGGTEAFF. CDR3 bases: TGTGCCAGCAGTGAAGCGCGACAGGGTGGCACTGAAGCTTTCTTT.

This chain uses TRBV25-1 with TRBJ1-1; a possible D gene is TRBD1 (6 bases). From germline, CDR1 is MGHDK and CDR2 SYGVNS. V was shortened by 8 bases and J by 1 base, with 11 bases between the two germline ends. This CDR3 comprises 13 residues. The CDR3: CASSQGGNTEAFF. The CDR3 DNA follows: TGTGCCAGCTCGCAAGGGGGGAACACTGAAGCTTTCTTT.

The chain uses TRBV7-2 and TRBJ2-2; 14 bases agree with TRBD2. Trimming at V came to 3 bases and at J to 6 bases, leaving 6 bases not matched to a gene. This CDR3 is 17 amino acids long. The germline CDR1 and CDR2 sequences are SGHTA and FQGNSA. CDR3 sequence (DNA): TGTGCCAGCAGCTTGACTAGCGGGAGGGTTGGGGCCGGGGAGCTGTTTTTT. Encoded protein: CASSLTSGRVGAGELFF.

V usage is TRBV30 and J usage is TRBJ2-1; no reliable D call. The CDR3 contains 14 residues. Germline V gene lookup returns CDR1 GTSNPN and CDR2 SVGIG (reference sequence). Trimming removed 4 bases from V and 4 bases from J, with 14 bases in between. The CDR3 DNA is TGTGCCTGGAATTTTGGCGTCGGATACAATGAGCAGTTCTTC. Protein: CAWNFGVGYNEQFF.

The CDR3 coding sequence is TGTGCCAGCAGCCCGCAATACGAGCAGTACTTC. It encodes CASSPQYEQYF. The chain carries TRBV11-2 and TRBJ2-7; D unresolved. The CDR3 length is 11 residues. V lost 5 bases, J lost 4 bases, and 6 bases lay in between. CDR1 SGHAT and CDR2 FQNNGV come from the germline V gene.

This sequence joins TRBV7-2 and TRBJ1-4; D possibly corresponds to TRBD1 (5 bases). CDR3 length: 15 amino acids. The V gene's germline CDR1 is SGHTA and CDR2 FQGNSA. Trimming left V 3 bases short and J 0 bases short, with 8 bases between. CDR3 sequence (DNA): TGTGCCAGCAGCTTTCAGGGTGCAACTAATGAAAAACTGTTTTTT. This gives the protein CASSFQGATNEKLFF.

This clone was observed a single time. V is TRBV19 and J is TRBJ2-6; D perhaps matches TRBD2 (5 bases). Germline V lookup: CDR1 LNHDA, CDR2 SQIVND (reference sequence). Trimming stripped 6 bases from V and 3 bases from J, with 15 bases between. The CDR3 is 16 amino acids. CDR3 sequence reads: CASRASSGFGANVLTF. CDR3 sequence (DNA): TGTGCCAGTAGAGCCAGCTCGGGATTTGGGGCCAACGTCCTGACTTTC.

The chain employs TRBV6-5 and TRBJ2-7; 12 nucleotides align to TRBD1. Germline V gene data show CDR1 as MNHEY and CDR2 as SVGAGI. V was pared by 3 bases and J by 6 bases, with 6 bases of the junction left unmatched. This CDR3 region has 15 residues. CDR3 sequence: CASSYSGTGGREQYF. CDR3 bases: TGTGCCAGCAGTTATTCCGGGACAGGGGGCCGCGAGCAGTACTTC.

The chain is built from TRBV28 and TRBJ2-5; D is ambiguous. The V end lost 7 bases, the J end lost 4 bases, and 16 bases lay between the germline ends. CDR3 length equals 14 residues. Looked up from germline, CDR1 is MDHEN and CDR2 is SYDVKM. In nucleotides, the CDR3 is TGTGCCAGCAAAAGTGGCGGTTCTGGAGAGACCCAGTACTTC. Its translation is CASKSGGSGETQYF.

The chain employs TRBV19 and TRBJ1-3; D may be TRBD1 (5 bases). The CDR3 consists of 13 residues. CDR1 LNHDA and CDR2 SQIVND come from the germline V gene (reference sequence). The V and J ends lost 6 bases and 10 bases respectively, with 16 bases between them. The CDR3 region is CASSRDAAATIYF. The CDR3 DNA sequence: TGTGCCAGTAGCCGGGACGCCGCCGCTACCATATATTTT.

The J gene is TRBJ2-2, the V gene TRBV5-6, with a possible D match to TRBD2 (5 bases). Trimming took off 4 bases at V and 1 base at J, with 20 bases between the two ends. In germline, CDR1 is SGHDT, CDR2 YYEEEE. There are 18 residues in the CDR3. CDR3 amino acids: CASSVATVGAGNTGELFF. CDR3 nucleotides: TGTGCCAGCAGCGTGGCGACCGTAGGTGCGGGGAACACCGGGGAGCTGTTTTTT.

J is TRBJ2-3 and V is TRBV12-5; D uncertain. Germline CDR1 LGHNT, CDR2 FRNRAP. V lost 6 bases and J 2 bases, leaving 9 bases between the germline ends. The CDR3 contains 13 residues. The CDR3 reads CASGALNTDTQYF. The CDR3 DNA reads TGTGCTAGTGGGGCCCTCAACACAGATACGCAGTATTTT.

The chain joins TRBV6-1 to TRBJ1-4, with 10 bases fitting TRBD1. Trimming at V came to 4 bases and at J to 8 bases, leaving 4 bases not matched to a gene. The CDR3 has 14 residues. CDR1 and CDR2 (germline): MNHNS, SASEGT. CDR3 sequence: CASSGQGAGEKLFF. CDR3 DNA: TGTGCCAGCAGTGGACAGGGGGCAGGAGAAAAACTGTTTTTT.

V gene TRBV11-2 combines with J gene TRBJ2-7, with 8 bases identical to TRBD2. Trimming at V came to 1 base and at J to 6 bases, leaving 2 bases not matched to a gene. Germline V gene sequence: CDR1 SGHAT, CDR2 FQNNGV. The CDR3 loop spans 13 amino acids. The CDR3 nucleotides are TGTGCCAGCAGCTTAGCCAGCGGGAGCGAGCAGTACTTC. It encodes CASSLASGSEQYF.